This record concerns one T cell receptor beta chain sequence. The antigen is undetermined. Other DNA sequences of this sample code for an identical CDR3. This sample stems from a study of OX40 agonist ivuxolimab in advanced cancers. Whole-study findings and limits: Nonresponders, in some cases, also had low normalized T-cell clonal expansion. CD4+ and CD8+ blood T cells expanded clonally by week 6 at 0.1 to 3.0 mg/kg.

Per germline, CDR1 MNHNS and CDR2 SASEGT. V dropped 1 base and J dropped 5 bases, with 7 bases sitting between them. The CDR3 is 13 amino acids. The table came from immunoSEQ multiplex PCR; TCRdb's copy has only in-frame clones and leaves some out. The sample lists about 100,000 clones, 75% to 95% occurring once. The V and J genes are TRBV6-1 and TRBJ2-3; no firm D call. This sample comprised CD4+ or CD8+ T cells sorted from blood, obtained in a trial of the OX40 agonist ivuxolimab. The TCR was taken from an adult with an advanced solid tumor such as melanoma, head and neck, liver or kidney cancer. The CDR3: CASSEDRGDTQYF. The CDR3 DNA reads TGTGCCAGCAGTGAAGACCGCGGAGATACGCAGTATTTT.